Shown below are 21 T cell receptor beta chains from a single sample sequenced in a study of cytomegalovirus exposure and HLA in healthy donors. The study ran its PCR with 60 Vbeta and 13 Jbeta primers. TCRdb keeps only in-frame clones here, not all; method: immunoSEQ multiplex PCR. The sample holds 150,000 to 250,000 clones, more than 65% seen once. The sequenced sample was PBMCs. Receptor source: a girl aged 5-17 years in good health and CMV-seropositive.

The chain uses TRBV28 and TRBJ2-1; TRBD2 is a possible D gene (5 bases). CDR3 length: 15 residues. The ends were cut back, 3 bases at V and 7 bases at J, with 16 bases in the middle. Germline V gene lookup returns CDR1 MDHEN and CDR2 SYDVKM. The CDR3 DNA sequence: TGTGCCAGCAGTTTGATAGCTAGCTTGGGGAATGAGCAGTTCTTC. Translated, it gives CASSLIASLGNEQFF.

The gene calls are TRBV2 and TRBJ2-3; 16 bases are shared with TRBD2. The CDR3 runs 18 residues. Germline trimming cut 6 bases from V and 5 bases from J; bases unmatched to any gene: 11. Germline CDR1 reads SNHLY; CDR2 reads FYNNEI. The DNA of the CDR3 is TGTGCCAGCAGGCCCGGGACTAGCGGGGGGGCGTTCAGAGATACGCAGTATTTT. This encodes CASRPGTSGGAFRDTQYF.

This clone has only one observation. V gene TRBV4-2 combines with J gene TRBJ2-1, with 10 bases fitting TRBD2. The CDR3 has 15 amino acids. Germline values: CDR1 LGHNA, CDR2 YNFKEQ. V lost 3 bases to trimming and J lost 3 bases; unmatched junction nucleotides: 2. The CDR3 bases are TGTGCCAGCAGCCAGAGCGGGGGGGACTACAATGAGCAGTTCTTC. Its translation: CASSQSGGDYNEQFF.

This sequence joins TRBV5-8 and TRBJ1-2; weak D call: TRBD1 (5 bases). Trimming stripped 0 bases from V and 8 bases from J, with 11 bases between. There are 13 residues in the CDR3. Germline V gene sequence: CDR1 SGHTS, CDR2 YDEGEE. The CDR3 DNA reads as TGTGCCAGCAGCTTGGAGCCTTCAGGGGGCTACACCTTC. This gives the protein CASSLEPSGGYTF.

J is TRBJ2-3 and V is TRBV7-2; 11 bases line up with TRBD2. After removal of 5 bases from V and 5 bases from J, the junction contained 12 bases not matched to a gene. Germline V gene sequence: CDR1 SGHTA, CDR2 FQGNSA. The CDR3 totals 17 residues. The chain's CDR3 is CASSKLAGAAPGDTQYF. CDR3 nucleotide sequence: TGTGCCAGCAGCAAACTAGCGGGGGCCGCTCCCGGAGATACGCAGTATTTT.

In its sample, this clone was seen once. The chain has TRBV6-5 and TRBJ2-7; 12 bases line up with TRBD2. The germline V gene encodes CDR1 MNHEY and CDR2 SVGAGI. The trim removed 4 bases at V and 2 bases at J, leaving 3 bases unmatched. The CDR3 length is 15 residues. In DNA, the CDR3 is TGTGCCAGCAGTTTCGGACTAGCGGGGACCTACGAGCAGTACTTC. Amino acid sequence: CASSFGLAGTYEQYF.

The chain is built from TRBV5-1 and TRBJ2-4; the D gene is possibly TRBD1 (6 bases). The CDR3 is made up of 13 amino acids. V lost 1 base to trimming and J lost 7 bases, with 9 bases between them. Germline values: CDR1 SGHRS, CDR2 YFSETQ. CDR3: CASSLNRENIQYF. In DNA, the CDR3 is TGCGCCAGCAGCTTGAACAGGGAGAACATTCAGTACTTC. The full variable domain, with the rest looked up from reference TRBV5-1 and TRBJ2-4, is KAGVTQTPRYLIKTRGQQVTLSCSPISGHRSVSWYQQTPGQGLQFLFEYFSETQRNKGNFPGRFSGRQFSNSRSEMNVSTLELGDSALYLCASSLNRENIQYFGAGTRLSVL.

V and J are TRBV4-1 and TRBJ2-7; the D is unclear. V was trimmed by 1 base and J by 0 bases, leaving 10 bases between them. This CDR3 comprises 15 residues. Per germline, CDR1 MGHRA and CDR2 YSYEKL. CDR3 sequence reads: CASSQVIPGSYEQYF. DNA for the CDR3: TGCGCCAGCAGCCAAGTGATACCCGGCTCCTACGAGCAGTACTTC.

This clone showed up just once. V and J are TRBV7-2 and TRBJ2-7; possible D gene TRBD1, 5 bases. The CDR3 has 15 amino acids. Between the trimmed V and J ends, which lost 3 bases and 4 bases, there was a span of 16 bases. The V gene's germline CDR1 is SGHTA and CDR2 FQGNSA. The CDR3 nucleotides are TGTGCCAGCAGCTTGCAGGGCCGCTCTTTGTACGAGCAGTACTTC. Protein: CASSLQGRSLYEQYF.

The CDR3 protein is CASSVATGSYNEQFF. The CDR3 DNA is TGTGCCAGCAGCGTAGCTACGGGCTCCTACAATGAGCAGTTCTTC. The V call is TRBV9, the J call TRBJ2-1; D remains unclear. Germline V gene data show CDR1 as SGDLS and CDR2 as YYNGEE. CDR3 length: 15 amino acids. Trimming took 0 bases from V and 0 from J, leaving 7 bases between them.

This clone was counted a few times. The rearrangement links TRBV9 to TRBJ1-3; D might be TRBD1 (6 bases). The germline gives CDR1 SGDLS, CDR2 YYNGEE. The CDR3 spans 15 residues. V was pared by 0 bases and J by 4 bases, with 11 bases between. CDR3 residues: CASSVAGTKGNTIYF. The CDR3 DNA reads TGTGCCAGCAGCGTAGCCGGGACAAAGGGAAACACCATATATTTT.

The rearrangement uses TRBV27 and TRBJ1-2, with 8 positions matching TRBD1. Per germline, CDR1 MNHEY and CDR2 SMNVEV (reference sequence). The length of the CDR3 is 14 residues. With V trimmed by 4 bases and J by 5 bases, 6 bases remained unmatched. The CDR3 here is CASSWVTGEYGYTF. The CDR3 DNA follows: TGTGCCAGCAGTTGGGTGACAGGGGAATATGGCTACACCTTC.

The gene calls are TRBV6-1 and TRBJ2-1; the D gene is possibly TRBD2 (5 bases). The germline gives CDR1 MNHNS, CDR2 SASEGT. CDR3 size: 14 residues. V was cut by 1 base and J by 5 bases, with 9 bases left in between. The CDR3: CASSEDGVNNEQFF. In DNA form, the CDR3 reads TGTGCCAGCAGTGAAGACGGGGTCAACAATGAGCAGTTCTTC.

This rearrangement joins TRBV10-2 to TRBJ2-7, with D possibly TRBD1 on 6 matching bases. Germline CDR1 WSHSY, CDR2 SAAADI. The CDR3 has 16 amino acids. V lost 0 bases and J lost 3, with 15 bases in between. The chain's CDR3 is CASSESHPRGSYEQYF. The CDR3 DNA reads TGCGCCAGCAGTGAGTCCCACCCTAGGGGGAGCTACGAGCAGTACTTC.

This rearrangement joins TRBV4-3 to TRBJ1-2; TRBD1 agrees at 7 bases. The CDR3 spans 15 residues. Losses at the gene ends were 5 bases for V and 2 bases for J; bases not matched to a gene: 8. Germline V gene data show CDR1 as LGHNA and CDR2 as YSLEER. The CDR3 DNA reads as TGCGCCAGCAGCACGCGGGACAGAAAAAACTATGGCTACACCTTC. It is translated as CASSTRDRKNYGYTF.

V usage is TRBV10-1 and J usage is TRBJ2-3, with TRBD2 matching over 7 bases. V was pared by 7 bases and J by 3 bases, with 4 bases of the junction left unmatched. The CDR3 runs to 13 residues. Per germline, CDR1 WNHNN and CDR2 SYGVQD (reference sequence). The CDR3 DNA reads TGCGCCAGCACGACGGGGGGTACAGATACGCAGTATTTT. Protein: CASTTGGTDTQYF.

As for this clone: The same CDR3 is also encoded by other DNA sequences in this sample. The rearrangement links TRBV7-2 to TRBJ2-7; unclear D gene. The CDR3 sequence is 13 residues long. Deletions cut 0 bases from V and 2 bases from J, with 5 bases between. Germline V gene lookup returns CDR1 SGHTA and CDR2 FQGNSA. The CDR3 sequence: CASSLAQTYEQYF. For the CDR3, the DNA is TGTGCCAGCAGCTTAGCACAGACCTACGAGCAGTACTTC.

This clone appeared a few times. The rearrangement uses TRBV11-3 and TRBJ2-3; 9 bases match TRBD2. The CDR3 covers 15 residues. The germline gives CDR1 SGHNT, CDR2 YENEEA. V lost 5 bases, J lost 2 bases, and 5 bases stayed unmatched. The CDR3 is CASSRAGGNTDTQYF. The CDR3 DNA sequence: TGTGCCAGCAGCCGAGCGGGGGGTAACACAGATACGCAGTATTTT.

CDR3 coding DNA: TGCGCCAGCAGCCGGAGGCAGGGGGCCAGGAATGGGGCTAGCGATGAGCAGTTCTTC. Amino acids: CASSRRQGARNGASDEQFF. The V gene is TRBV5-1, the J gene TRBJ2-1; the match to TRBD1 covers 8 bases. In germline, CDR1 is SGHRS, CDR2 YFSETQ. The CDR3 has 19 residues. V shed 4 bases, J shed 8 bases, and the junction held 23 bases outside the gene matches.

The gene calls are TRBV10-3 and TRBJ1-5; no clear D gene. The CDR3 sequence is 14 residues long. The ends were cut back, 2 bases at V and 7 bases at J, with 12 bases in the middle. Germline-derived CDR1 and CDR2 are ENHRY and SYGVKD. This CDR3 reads CAISEILTRQPQHF. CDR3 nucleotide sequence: TGTGCCATCAGTGAGATCTTGACGAGGCAGCCCCAGCATTTT.

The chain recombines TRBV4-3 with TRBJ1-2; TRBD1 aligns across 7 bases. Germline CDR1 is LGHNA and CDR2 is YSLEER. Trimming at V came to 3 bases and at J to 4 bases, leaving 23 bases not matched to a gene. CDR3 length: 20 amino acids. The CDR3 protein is CASSQVVRGPPLTGVYGYTF. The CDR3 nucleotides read TGCGCCAGCAGCCAGGTCGTGCGTGGCCCCCCGTTAACAGGGGTCTATGGCTACACCTTC.